The 29 T cell receptor beta chains presented below share a single source sample, sequenced in a study of blood T cell repertoires in COVID-19 (dated by TCRdb to 2020 to 2022). Library method: the immunoSEQ multiplex PCR assay. Held by TCRdb, this immuneACCESS table contains in-frame sequences only and omits some clones. Under half of the omission traces to an unresolved V gene where checked; the cause of the rest is unknown. The table for this sample lists 130,000 to 150,000 clones; 80% to 90% of them were counted only once. In total, the top ten clones hold about 8% of the sample. Sequenced sample: peripheral blood. These receptors came from a woman aged 55-75 years with COVID-19, enrolled during active disease.

The rearrangement uses TRBV2 and TRBJ2-7; D uncertain. The length of the CDR3 is 11 residues. Germline V gene data show CDR1 as SNHLY and CDR2 as FYNNEI. Between the trimmed V and J ends, which lost 5 bases and 3 bases, there was a span of 5 bases. The CDR3 region has the DNA TGTGCCAGCAGTTTCCTCTACGAGCAGTACTTC. Encoded protein: CASSFLYEQYF.

V and J are TRBV11-1 and TRBJ2-3; the match to TRBD1 covers 9 bases. Germline CDR1 is SGHAT and CDR2 is FQDESV (reference sequence). CDR3 length: 16 amino acids. Trimming cost V 5 bases and J 3 bases; bases outside gene matches: 9. The CDR3 sequence: CASSEQPGQGTDTQYF. The CDR3 region has the DNA TGTGCCAGCAGCGAACAACCGGGACAGGGTACAGATACGCAGTATTTT.

The chain recombines TRBV6-2 or TRBV6-3 with TRBJ2-1; 10 positions match TRBD2. Looked up from germline, CDR1 is MNHEY and CDR2 is SVGEGT. V was pared by 5 bases and J by 0 bases, with 16 bases of the junction left unmatched. This CDR3 is built from 20 residues. CDR3 DNA sequence: TGTGCCAGCAGTACCCTACTAGCGGGGCTTCCATCGAGCTCCTACAATGAGCAGTTCTTC. Translation: CASSTLLAGLPSSSYNEQFF.

This clone was detected only a few times. V gene TRBV5-1 combines with J gene TRBJ1-3; 8 bases match TRBD1. V shed 7 bases, J shed 2 bases, and the junction held 5 bases outside the gene matches. The CDR3 is 14 residues long. Germline V gives CDR1 SGHRS, CDR2 YFSETQ. The CDR3 is CASADRATGNTIYF. The CDR3 nucleotides read TGCGCCAGCGCGGACAGGGCCACTGGAAACACCATATATTTT.

The chain recombines TRBV7-9 with TRBJ2-3, with 9 bases aligning to TRBD1. Germline V lookup: CDR1 SEHNR, CDR2 FQNEAQ (reference sequence). CDR3 length: 16 amino acids. V was clipped by 0 bases and J by 3 bases; unmatched bases: 4. Here the CDR3 DNA reads TGTGCCAGCAGCTTAGCACAGGGGGCCTGGACAGATACGCAGTATTTT. Translation gives CASSLAQGAWTDTQYF.

The chain recombines TRBV27 with TRBJ2-2; TRBD1 agrees at 11 bases. This CDR3 is 16 amino acids long. The V segment lost 4 bases and the J segment 5 bases; nucleotides outside the gene matches: 6. Germline V gene lookup returns CDR1 MNHEY and CDR2 SMNVEV (reference sequence). The CDR3 region is CASSSRTGGMTGELFF. CDR3 nucleotide sequence: TGTGCCAGCAGTTCCCGGACAGGGGGCATGACCGGGGAGCTGTTTTTT.

The CDR3 region is CASTSTRTAETQYF. The CDR3 nucleotides read TGTGCCAGCACTTCCACCCGGACTGCGGAGACCCAGTACTTC. This chain links TRBV13 with TRBJ2-5; weak D call: TRBD2 (5 bases). Looked up from germline, CDR1 is PRHDT and CDR2 is FYEKMQ (reference sequence). CDR3 length: 14 residues. The V end lost 7 bases, the J end lost 5 bases, and 17 bases lay between the germline ends.

This chain links TRBV5-1 with TRBJ2-7; a possible D gene is TRBD1 (6 bases). V was trimmed by 0 bases and J by 0 bases, leaving 22 bases between them. The CDR3 runs to 19 residues. Germline V gene data show CDR1 as SGHRS and CDR2 as YFSETQ. CDR3 nucleotide sequence: TGCGCCAGCAGCTTGGGGGGGCCCGGACCCAAAAAACGCTCCTACGAGCAGTACTTC. Residues: CASSLGGPGPKKRSYEQYF.

The chain links TRBV2 to TRBJ2-6; 8 bases fit TRBD1. Germline V gene data show CDR1 as SNHLY and CDR2 as FYNNEI. J lost 0 bases, V lost 6 bases, and 7 bases had no gene match. CDR3 size: 17 residues. The CDR3 sequence: CASRAGTGLSGANVLTF. CDR3 coding DNA: TGTGCCAGCAGGGCCGGGACAGGCCTCTCTGGGGCCAACGTCCTGACTTTC.

The chain joins TRBV10-3 to TRBJ2-7, with 8 bases that match TRBD2. Germline V gives CDR1 ENHRY, CDR2 SYGVKD. The V and J ends lost 7 bases and 3 bases, in that order; junction bases with no gene match: 8. There are 14 residues in the CDR3. The CDR3, as DNA: TGTGCCATCATTGATAGCGGGAATAGCTACGAGCAGTACTTC. Its protein product is CAIIDSGNSYEQYF.

The V and J genes are TRBV6-5 and TRBJ1-2; tentative D call: TRBD1 (6 bases). Germline lookup yields CDR1 MNHEY and CDR2 SVGAGI. The ends were cut back, 4 bases at V and 3 bases at J, with 15 bases in the middle. CDR3 size: 15 residues. In DNA, the CDR3 is TGTGCCAGCAGTTTTGGGACACCGACCGACTATGGCTACACCTTC. Translated: CASSFGTPTDYGYTF.

The chain links TRBV9 to TRBJ2-4; D is possibly TRBD1 (7 bases). Trimming left V 0 bases short and J 8 bases short, with 18 bases between. CDR1 is SGDLS, CDR2 YYNGEE, per germline. This CDR3 comprises 16 residues. The CDR3 bases are TGTGCCAGCAGCGTAGACAGGGGACCCCCGGGGGACATTCAGTACTTC. This sequence encodes CASSVDRGPPGDIQYF.

This chain joins TRBV19 and TRBJ2-3; 8 bases are a match to TRBD2. Losses at the gene ends were 7 bases for V and 0 bases for J; bases not matched to a gene: 9. This CDR3 is built from 16 residues. The germline CDR1 and CDR2 sequences are LNHDA and SQIVND (reference sequence). In nucleotides, the CDR3 is TGTGCCAGTAAAGCGCGCGGGGGGACTAGCACAGATACGCAGTATTTT. It yields the protein CASKARGGTSTDTQYF. The variable domain in full, completed from reference TRBV19 and TRBJ2-3, reads DGGITQSPKYLFRKEGQNVTLSCEQNLNHDAMYWYRQDPGQGLRLIYYSQIVNDFQKGDIAEGYSVSREKKESFPLTVTSAQKNPTAFYLCASKARGGTSTDTQYFGPGTRLTVL.

The chain is built from TRBV7-9 and TRBJ1-3, with D possibly being TRBD1 (5 bases). Germline CDR1 SEHNR, CDR2 FQNEAQ (reference sequence). The CDR3 sequence is 17 residues long. Trimming took off 5 bases at V and 0 bases at J, with 17 bases between the two ends. The CDR3 region has the DNA TGTGCCAGCAGCCCAGCGATCATCCAGGGCTCTGGAAACACCATATATTTT. It translates to CASSPAIIQGSGNTIYF.

The J gene is TRBJ2-7, the V gene TRBV5-6; D uncertain. The CDR3 spans 14 residues. Germline loops: CDR1 SGHDT, CDR2 YYEEEE. V was clipped by 4 bases and J by 1 base, with 12 bases between them. CDR3 nucleotide sequence: TGTGCCAGCAGCCCCCAGACTGGGTCCTACGAGCAGTACTTC. This sequence encodes CASSPQTGSYEQYF. The entire variable domain, with the rest obtained from reference TRBV5-6 and TRBJ2-7, is as follows: DAGVTQSPTHLIKTRGQQVTLRCSPKSGHDTVSWYQQALGQGPQFIFQYYEEEERQRGNFPDRFSGHQFPNYSSELNVNALLLGDSALYLCASSPQTGSYEQYFGPGTRLTVT.

The CDR3 protein is CASSQDWSGTQYF. The CDR3 DNA reads as TGTGCCAGCAGCCAAGATTGGTCGGGGACCCAGTACTTC. The genes are TRBV14 and TRBJ2-5; D is uncertain. Per germline, CDR1 SGHDN and CDR2 FVKESK. Trimming stripped 0 bases from V and 7 bases from J, with 9 bases between. The CDR3 is 13 residues long.

In this sample, this clone turned up a few times. J is TRBJ2-2 and V is TRBV5-6; a possible D gene is TRBD2 (5 bases). CDR3 length equals 14 residues. Trimming removed 0 bases from V and 4 bases from J, with 7 bases in between. Germline lookup yields CDR1 SGHDT and CDR2 YYEEEE. The CDR3 loop is CASSLAGSTGELFF. As DNA, the CDR3 is TGTGCCAGCAGCTTGGCGGGGAGCACCGGGGAGCTGTTTTTT.

The V and J genes are TRBV11-2 and TRBJ2-1, with D tentatively TRBD1 (5 bases). This CDR3 has 16 amino acids. The V gene lost 1 base and the J gene lost 4 bases, with 14 bases spanning the gap. Germline assignment: CDR1 SGHAT and CDR2 FQNNGV. The CDR3 coding sequence is TGTGCCAGCAGCTTAGGGCAGGGTCCCGCATACAATGAGCAGTTCTTC. Its protein product is CASSLGQGPAYNEQFF.

The rearrangement joins TRBV2 to TRBJ1-1; perhaps TRBD1 as D (5 bases). V lost 10 bases and J lost 0, with 15 bases in between. The CDR3 extends over 14 amino acids. The germline V gene has CDR1 SNHLY and CDR2 FYNNEI. CDR3 DNA sequence: TGTGCCACTCAAGACAGCTCCATGAACACTGAAGCTTTCTTT. Its protein product is CATQDSSMNTEAFF.

This clone was seen a few times. The chain uses TRBV19 and TRBJ2-7; 7 nucleotides line up with TRBD1. Losses at the gene ends were 4 bases for V and 0 bases for J; bases not matched to a gene: 3. Per the germline V gene, CDR1 is LNHDA and CDR2 is SQIVND (reference sequence). The CDR3 loop spans 14 amino acids. The CDR3 region is CASSRGTVSYEQYF. The CDR3 nucleotides are TGTGCCAGTAGTAGGGGGACAGTCTCCTACGAGCAGTACTTC.

This chain links TRBV9 with TRBJ2-1; D perhaps matches TRBD1 (5 bases). V was shortened by 4 bases and J by 9 bases, with 14 bases between the two germline ends. From germline, CDR1 is SGDLS and CDR2 YYNGEE. The CDR3 has 13 amino acids. CDR3 DNA: TGTGCCAGCAGCATCCCCCCAGGGCCTGAGCAGTTCTTC. Translation: CASSIPPGPEQFF.

This clone was seen once. This chain connects TRBV2 to TRBJ1-5; D unresolved. The CDR3 is 13 amino acids. V was trimmed by 6 bases and J by 8 bases, leaving 14 bases between them. CDR1 and CDR2 (germline): SNHLY, FYNNEI. The CDR3 nucleotides read TGTGCCAGCAGCAGAGAGGGAAGGGAGCCCCAGCATTTT. Translating gives CASSREGREPQHF.

This clone has a single count. This chain connects TRBV6-2 or TRBV6-3 to TRBJ1-1, with TRBD1 identical over 12 bases. Germline lookup yields CDR1 MNHEY and CDR2 SVGEGT. The V and J ends lost 6 bases and 6 bases, in that order; junction bases with no gene match: 8. This CDR3 is built from 15 residues. DNA of the CDR3: TGTGCCAGCAGCCCGGGACAGGGGGCGGGCGCTGAAGCTTTCTTT. Translation gives CASSPGQGAGAEAFF.

The chain couples TRBV14 to TRBJ2-1; 9 bases are a match to TRBD2. The germline CDR1 and CDR2 sequences are SGHDN and FVKESK. Trimming at V came to 5 bases and at J to 4 bases, leaving 27 bases not matched to a gene. The CDR3 has 22 amino acids. The CDR3 DNA follows: TGTGCCAGCAGCTTGGGAGCCAAACGAGCGGGGGGACCCATACCTCTTTACAATGAGCAGTTCTTC. Protein sequence: CASSLGAKRAGGPIPLYNEQFF.

By sample share, this clone is medium-sized (0.01 to 0.1%). The rearrangement uses TRBV15 and TRBJ2-5; D remains unclear. The CDR3 is made up of 14 amino acids. The V gene's germline CDR1 is LNHNV and CDR2 YYDKDF (reference sequence). V lost 1 base and J lost 0, with 6 bases in between. The CDR3 nucleotides are TGTGCCACCAGCAGAGGATCGGACCAAGAGACCCAGTACTTC. This sequence encodes CATSRGSDQETQYF.

J is TRBJ2-1 and V is TRBV6-6; a weak D match, TRBD2 (6 bases). The V end was cut by 5 bases, the J end by 3 bases, with 20 bases between. This CDR3 has 17 amino acids. Germline lookup yields CDR1 MNHNY and CDR2 SVGAGI (reference sequence). CDR3 amino acids: CASSPVGEVTFYNEQFF. DNA of the CDR3: TGTGCCAGCAGTCCGGTGGGGGAGGTTACCTTCTACAATGAGCAGTTCTTC.

The chain is built from TRBV9 and TRBJ2-5, with D possibly being TRBD1 (6 bases). From germline, CDR1 is SGDLS and CDR2 YYNGEE. V dropped 4 bases and J dropped 4 bases, with 20 bases sitting between them. The CDR3 has 16 residues. The CDR3 loop reads CASSPRGYVAGETQYF. CDR3 nucleotide sequence: TGTGCCAGCAGCCCCAGGGGTTATGTGGCGGGAGAGACCCAGTACTTC.

The chain joins TRBV11-2 to TRBJ1-2; D perhaps matches TRBD1 (6 bases). The CDR3 runs to 15 residues. The V gene lost 5 bases and the J gene lost 3 bases, with 16 bases spanning the gap. In germline, CDR1 is SGHAT, CDR2 FQNNGV. CDR3 sequence: CASSSLRDKDYGYTF. The CDR3 nucleotides read TGTGCCAGCAGCAGCCTCCGGGACAAGGACTATGGCTACACCTTC.

The chain has TRBV6-5 and TRBJ2-3; TRBD2 matches at 7 bases. V trimming: 2 bases; J trimming: 6 bases; junction bases outside the gene matches: 5. The CDR3 consists of 14 residues. Germline V CDR1 and CDR2: MNHEY, SVGAGI. The CDR3 DNA is TGTGCCAGCAGTTACCAGCTAGCGGCCGATACGCAGTATTTT. It yields the protein CASSYQLAADTQYF.